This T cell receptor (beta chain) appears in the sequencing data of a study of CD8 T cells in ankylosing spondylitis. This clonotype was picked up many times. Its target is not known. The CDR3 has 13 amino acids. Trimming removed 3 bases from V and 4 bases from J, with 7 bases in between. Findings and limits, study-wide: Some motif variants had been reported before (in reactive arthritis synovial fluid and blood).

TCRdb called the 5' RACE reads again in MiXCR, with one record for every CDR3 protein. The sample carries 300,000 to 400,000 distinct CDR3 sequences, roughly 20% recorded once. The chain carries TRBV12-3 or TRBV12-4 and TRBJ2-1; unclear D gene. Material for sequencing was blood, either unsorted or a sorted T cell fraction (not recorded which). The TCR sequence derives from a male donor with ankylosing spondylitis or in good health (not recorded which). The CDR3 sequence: CASSFGPYNEQFF. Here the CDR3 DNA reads TGTGCCAGCAGTTTCGGCCCTTACAATGAGCAGTTCTTC.